Shown below are 32 T cell receptor beta chains from a single sample sequenced in a study of blood T cell repertoires in COVID-19. Method: immunoSEQ multiplex PCR; TCRdb's copy keeps in-frame clones and lacks some. The profile shows 200,000 to 250,000 clones, less than 90% of them singletons. Sequences were obtained from peripheral blood. These receptors came from a woman between 50 and 59 years old with acute or convalescent COVID-19.

The rearrangement uses TRBV7-2 and TRBJ2-3; weak D call: TRBD1 (5 bases). V was clipped by 5 bases and J by 1 base, with 13 bases between them. The CDR3 runs to 15 residues. Germline V CDR1 and CDR2: SGHTA, FQGNSA. The CDR3 DNA reads TGTGCCAGCAGCCTCTCCAGGGTTGGCACAGATACGCAGTATTTT. This sequence encodes CASSLSRVGTDTQYF.

The chain uses TRBV5-1 and TRBJ1-2, with D tentatively TRBD1 (6 bases). Germline CDR1 is SGHRS and CDR2 is YFSETQ. This CDR3 is built from 18 residues. Trimming took 3 bases from V and 3 from J, leaving 24 bases between them. The CDR3 coding sequence is TGCGCCAGCAGCTGGGCTGGTTCCCAAGGGGGATCCCACTATGGCTACACCTTC. Translation: CASSWAGSQGGSHYGYTF.

This clone has only one observation. This chain connects TRBV5-6 to TRBJ1-3, with D possibly TRBD1 on 6 matching bases. Germline CDR1 and CDR2: SGHDT and YYEEEE. The V and J ends lost 0 bases and 4 bases respectively, with 11 bases between them. The CDR3 covers 15 residues. CDR3 region: CASSLARDKGNTIYF. The CDR3 coding sequence is TGTGCCAGCAGCTTGGCCCGGGACAAGGGAAACACCATATATTTT.

This clone was seen a single time. The rearrangement joins TRBV9 to TRBJ2-1; the D gene is possibly TRBD2 (6 bases). CDR3 length equals 14 residues. Germline-derived CDR1 and CDR2 are SGDLS and YYNGEE. V was pared by 4 bases and J by 9 bases, with 17 bases between. The CDR3 protein is CASSPGGSVAEQFF. Written as DNA, the CDR3 is TGTGCCAGCAGCCCCGGAGGGTCGGTGGCTGAGCAGTTCTTC.

The gene calls are TRBV7-2 and TRBJ1-4, with D unresolved. V lost 3 bases and J 4 bases, leaving 12 bases between the germline ends. The CDR3 totals 15 residues. The germline gives CDR1 SGHTA, CDR2 FQGNSA. In DNA, the CDR3 is TGTGCCAGCAGCTTGGCCGGGAGGGATAATGAAAAACTGTTTTTT. Amino acid sequence: CASSLAGRDNEKLFF.

This clone was counted a single time. The rearrangement links TRBV7-8 to TRBJ1-4; TRBD1 is a possible D gene (6 bases). The CDR3 extends over 13 amino acids. Germline V gives CDR1 SGHVS, CDR2 FQNEAQ. V dropped 11 bases and J dropped 8 bases, with 18 bases sitting between them. The CDR3: CASRGGLVEKLFF. The DNA of the CDR3 is TGTGCCTCGAGGGGGGGCTTGGTGGAAAAACTGTTTTTT.

This chain joins TRBV19 and TRBJ1-5; the D is unclear. With 10 bases removed from V and 3 bases from J, the gap between germline ends came to 13 bases. Germline lookup yields CDR1 LNHDA and CDR2 SQIVND (reference sequence). The CDR3 is 13 amino acids. CDR3 sequence: CATIGRPNQPQHF. CDR3 DNA sequence: TGTGCCACCATAGGGAGGCCCAATCAGCCCCAGCATTTT.

The chain uses TRBV29-1 and TRBJ1-1; perhaps TRBD1 as D (6 bases). In germline, CDR1 is SQVTM, CDR2 ANQGSEA. V lost 6 bases and J lost 0, with 11 bases in between. The CDR3 runs to 13 residues. The CDR3 loop reads CSVPDRLNTEAFF. The CDR3 DNA reads as TGCAGCGTCCCCGACAGGCTGAACACTGAAGCTTTCTTT. The complete variable domain, with remaining parts taken from reference TRBV29-1 and TRBJ1-1, reads SAVISQKPSRDICQRGTSLTIQCQVDSQVTMMFWYRQQPGQSLTLIATANQGSEATYESGFVIDKFPISRPNLTFSTLTVSNMSPEDSSIYLCSVPDRLNTEAFFGQGTRLTVV.

This rearrangement joins TRBV9 to TRBJ1-2; perhaps TRBD1 as D (5 bases). V was clipped by 4 bases and J by 3 bases, with 16 bases between them. Germline CDR1 and CDR2: SGDLS and YYNGEE. The CDR3 is made up of 15 amino acids. The CDR3 reads CASSPTDTGYYGYTF. The CDR3 DNA sequence: TGTGCCAGCAGCCCCACGGACACCGGGTACTATGGCTACACCTTC.

This chain connects TRBV10-2 to TRBJ2-1; a weak D match, TRBD2 (6 bases). The CDR3 runs 14 residues. Per the germline V gene, CDR1 is WSHSY and CDR2 is SAAADI. Deletions cut 3 bases from V and 7 bases from J, with 13 bases between. CDR3 coding DNA: TGCGCCAGCAGTGACCGATTAGCGGTTAATGAGCAGTTCTTC. It codes for CASSDRLAVNEQFF.

This chain uses TRBV18 with TRBJ2-1; D possibly corresponds to TRBD1 (5 bases). The germline V and J ends were trimmed by 1 base and 9 bases, with 10 bases remaining between them. There are 13 residues in the CDR3. The germline gives CDR1 KGHSH, CDR2 LQKENI. CDR3 loop: CASSPRTGGEQFF. As DNA, the CDR3 is TGTGCCAGCTCACCACGAACAGGCGGTGAGCAGTTCTTC.

The V call is TRBV18, the J call TRBJ2-7; TRBD2 might be the D (5 bases). Germline-derived CDR1 and CDR2 are KGHSH and LQKENI. The CDR3 is 14 residues long. V shed 1 base and J shed 2 bases, with 9 bases lying between them. The CDR3 nucleotides are TGTGCCAGCTCACCACTCCGGGGAACCTACGAGCAGTACTTC. Protein sequence: CASSPLRGTYEQYF.

The rearrangement uses TRBV5-4 and TRBJ1-3; possibly TRBD1 for D (6 bases). The germline CDR1 and CDR2 sequences are SGHNT and YYREEE (reference sequence). The V and J ends lost 5 bases and 3 bases respectively, with 12 bases between them. This CDR3 is built from 14 residues. DNA of the CDR3: TGTGCCAGCAGTTCACAGGGAGTTGGAAACACCATATATTTT. This gives the protein CASSSQGVGNTIYF.

The J gene is TRBJ2-3, the V gene TRBV4-2, with 10 bases matching TRBD2. In germline, CDR1 is LGHNA, CDR2 YNFKEQ. Trimming removed 0 bases from V and 8 bases from J; junction bases left unmatched: 2. The CDR3 spans 14 residues. CDR3 in DNA: TGTGCCAGCAGCCAAGAGAGACTAGCGGGTACGCAGTATTTT. Its translation: CASSQERLAGTQYF.

This clone showed up just a few times. The genes are TRBV6-2 or TRBV6-3 and TRBJ2-2; D perhaps matches TRBD2 (6 bases). V lost 5 bases to trimming and J lost 5 bases, with 12 bases between them. The CDR3 length is 14 residues. Per germline, CDR1 MNHEY and CDR2 SVGEGT. CDR3: CASSRGAGTGELFF. CDR3 nucleotide sequence: TGTGCCAGCAGTCGCGGGGCGGGGACCGGGGAGCTGTTTTTT.

The chain uses TRBV5-1 and TRBJ2-5; D is undetermined. The CDR3 is 14 residues long. The V and J ends lost 1 base and 2 bases respectively, with 9 bases between them. CDR1 SGHRS and CDR2 YFSETQ come from the germline V gene. The CDR3 nucleotides read TGCGCCAGCAGCTTGTTCGGCAGGCAAGAGACCCAGTACTTC. The encoded protein is CASSLFGRQETQYF.

This chain joins TRBV11-3 and TRBJ1-6, with D unclear. CDR1 is SGHNT and CDR2 is YENEEA in the germline V gene. V was clipped by 1 base and J by 2 bases, with 12 bases between them. The CDR3 has 17 residues. CDR3 DNA sequence: TGTGCCAGCAGCTTAGGCGGGGATCGGCCCTATAATTCACCCCTCCACTTT. Translation: CASSLGGDRPYNSPLHF.

The chain uses TRBV5-1 and TRBJ1-1; weak D call: TRBD1 (6 bases). Germline CDR1 is SGHRS and CDR2 is YFSETQ. V shed 0 bases and J shed 3 bases, with 12 bases lying between them. The CDR3 is 15 residues long. The CDR3 bases are TGCGCCAGCAGCTTGGAAGGGGGGGCGGACACTGAAGCTTTCTTT. Translated, it gives CASSLEGGADTEAFF.

The rearrangement joins TRBV4-2 to TRBJ2-7; 7 bases fit TRBD1. CDR1 and CDR2 (germline): LGHNA, YNFKEQ. The CDR3 runs to 15 residues. The V gene end was trimmed by 0 bases and the J gene end by 5 bases; junction bases not matched to a gene: 7. CDR3 protein: CASSQEEGAYDEQYF. The CDR3 nucleotides are TGTGCCAGCAGCCAAGAAGAGGGGGCATATGACGAGCAGTACTTC.

This clone occurred a few times. This chain joins TRBV6-7 and TRBJ2-7; possible D gene TRBD2, 6 bases. TRBV6-7 is an open reading frame, and its role is uncertain. This CDR3 spans 15 amino acids. Trimming stripped 5 bases from V and 2 bases from J, with 16 bases between. The CDR3 sequence is CASSPSGDLTYEQYF. The DNA of the CDR3 is TGTGCCAGCAGTCCCTCGGGGGATCTCACCTACGAGCAGTACTTC.

The chain links TRBV4-3 to TRBJ2-4; tentative D call: TRBD2 (6 bases). V gave up 0 bases and J gave up 0 bases, with 9 bases separating them. The germline gives CDR1 LGHNA, CDR2 YSLEER. The CDR3 length is 16 residues. CDR3 loop: CASSQDSGLAKNIQYF. The CDR3 DNA follows: TGCGCCAGCAGCCAAGACTCGGGACTAGCCAAAAACATTCAGTACTTC.

V is TRBV6-5 and J is TRBJ2-7, with 13 bases that match TRBD2. The length of the CDR3 is 15 residues. CDR1 and CDR2 from the germline V gene are MNHEY and SVGAGI. Trimming took 7 bases from V and 4 from J; bases not matched to a gene: 7. The CDR3 is CASTSGLAGRYEQYF. CDR3 bases: TGTGCCAGCACTTCGGGACTAGCGGGAAGGTACGAGCAGTACTTC.

J is TRBJ2-7 and V is TRBV4-2; tentatively, D is TRBD2 (6 bases). V was shortened by 0 bases and J by 1 base, with 13 bases between the two germline ends. The CDR3 runs 16 residues. CDR1 and CDR2 (germline): LGHNA, YNFKEQ. The CDR3 loop is CASSQDLGGRSYEQYF. DNA of the CDR3: TGTGCCAGCAGCCAAGATCTGGGGGGACGATCCTACGAGCAGTACTTC.

The chain employs TRBV6-2 or TRBV6-3 and TRBJ1-1; 8 nucleotides agree with TRBD1. Germline values: CDR1 MNHEY, CDR2 SVGEGT. With 4 bases clipped from V and 0 bases from J, the junction kept 4 bases outside the gene matches. The CDR3 totals 15 residues. Here the CDR3 reads CASSWTGNMNTEAFF. DNA of the CDR3: TGTGCCAGCAGTTGGACAGGGAATATGAACACTGAAGCTTTCTTT.

V and J are TRBV9 and TRBJ1-1; D gene unclear. Germline CDR1 and CDR2: SGDLS and YYNGEE. The CDR3 consists of 14 residues. Between the trimmed V and J ends, which lost 0 bases and 3 bases, there was a span of 9 bases. CDR3 bases: TGTGCCAGCAGCGTAGAGGCTGGAGACACTGAAGCTTTCTTT. It is translated as CASSVEAGDTEAFF.

The gene calls are TRBV10-3 and TRBJ2-5; 13 bases fit TRBD2. This CDR3 has 16 amino acids. V lost 6 bases to trimming and J lost 5 bases; unmatched junction nucleotides: 9. The germline gives CDR1 ENHRY, CDR2 SYGVKD. The chain's CDR3 is CAISAATSGGIETQYF. In DNA form, the CDR3 reads TGTGCCATCAGCGCTGCGACTAGCGGGGGGATCGAGACCCAGTACTTC.

The CDR3 loop reads CASSPMSGGNTIYF. Here the CDR3 DNA reads TGTGCCAGCTCACCAATGTCAGGAGGAAACACCATATATTTT. The V and J genes are TRBV18 and TRBJ1-3; D call uncertain. The ends were cut back, 2 bases at V and 4 bases at J, with 9 bases in the middle. Germline CDR1 reads KGHSH; CDR2 reads LQKENI. The CDR3 length is 14 residues.

This clone was detected a few times. The chain recombines TRBV19 with TRBJ2-7; TRBD2 agrees at 11 bases. The CDR3 totals 16 residues. The ends lost 5 bases at V and 0 bases at J; junction bases unmatched: 6. The germline V gene has CDR1 LNHDA and CDR2 SQIVND (reference sequence). The CDR3 nucleotides are TGTGCCAGTAGTTCAGGGGGACTAGCGGCCTCCTACGAGCAGTACTTC. The encoded protein is CASSSGGLAASYEQYF.

The chain couples TRBV24-1 to TRBJ2-2, with TRBD1 matching over 7 bases. This CDR3 has 16 amino acids. Germline V lookup: CDR1 KGHDR, CDR2 SFDVKD. Trimming at V came to 1 base and at J to 5 bases, leaving 6 bases not matched to a gene. The CDR3 loop is CATSDFGAGGTGELFF. For the CDR3, the DNA is TGTGCCACCAGTGATTTTGGGGCAGGGGGAACCGGGGAGCTGTTTTTT.

V and J are TRBV27 and TRBJ2-7, with TRBD1 as a possible D gene (6 bases). The germline V gene has CDR1 MNHEY and CDR2 SMNVEV (reference sequence). The CDR3 length is 13 residues. The V and J ends lost 9 bases and 7 bases respectively, with 19 bases between them. The CDR3 is CASGGAPMGEQYF. CDR3 nucleotide sequence: TGTGCCAGTGGGGGCGCCCCAATGGGAGAGCAGTACTTC.

There are a few counts of this clone. The chain uses TRBV6-1 and TRBJ2-1; 8 bases are a match to TRBD2. This CDR3 region has 17 residues. The trim removed 2 bases at V and 6 bases at J, leaving 12 bases unmatched. The germline V gene encodes CDR1 MNHNS and CDR2 SASEGT. Here the CDR3 reads CASSEFTSGGLSNEQFF. The CDR3 nucleotides read TGTGCCAGCAGTGAATTCACGTCGGGGGGGCTCAGCAATGAGCAGTTCTTC.

The chain couples TRBV7-2 to TRBJ2-1; 8 nucleotides line up with TRBD2. The junction had 9 bases not matched to a gene; V was cut back by 5 bases and J by 15 bases. This CDR3 is 12 amino acids long. Looked up from germline, CDR1 is SGHTA and CDR2 is FQGNSA. The chain's CDR3 is CASSRPGLVPFF. CDR3 in DNA: TGTGCCAGCAGCCGACCGGGACTAGTTCCGTTCTTC.